This TCR beta chain was documented in a study of graft-versus-host responses after intestinal transplantation (TCRdb year 2021). Background for the entire study: The transplants that recipients received were multivisceral, liver-intestinal, or isolated intestinal. All recipients received anti-thymocyte globulin induction followed by maintenance tacrolimus and steroids for 3 to 4 years. Instead of going to the commercial service, samples from a few later patients were sequenced in-house on an Illumina MiSeq and processed with MiXCR. A cohort of approximately 24 intestinal transplant recipients, including one retransplant, was enrolled, and a few patients lacking pretransplant specimens were excluded. Alloreactive clones were identified by sequencing pre-transplant mixed lymphocyte reaction products and comparing them with unstimulated pre-transplant donor and recipient T cells. Donor T cell macrochimerism was defined as a peak of at least 4% donor T cells among recipient peripheral blood mononuclear cells. After intestinal transplantation, graft-versus-host and host-versus-graft alloreactive T cell clones were followed in the graft, circulation and bone marrow using bulk TCR-beta CDR3 sequencing.

The library was obtained by the immunoSEQ multiplex PCR assay. In most patients, genomic DNA was isolated using the Qiagen DNeasy Blood and Tissue Kit and sent frozen to Adaptive Biotechnologies for TCR sequencing. Adaptive Biotechnologies carried out high-throughput TCR-beta CDR3 sequencing of genomic DNA for most patients. For the original study's pipeline: Adaptive's ImmunoSEQ software supplied the TCR sequencing data for around 19 patients, while MiXCR and VDJtools were used to process a few other patients. To correct CD4 versus CD8 sorting errors, sequences present in both subsets at a frequency ratio below 5:1 were removed. Because the origin of CDR3 nucleotide sequences shared between donor and recipient could not be assigned, those sequences were removed. To be classed as alloreactive, a clone needed at least 2-fold expansion over unstimulated cells and a minimum CFSE-low frequency of 0.002% (template counts) or 0.001% (read counts). Clones detected in sequenced pre-transplant spleen, lymph node, or MLR CFSE-low populations of the donor or recipient were defined as mappable. Cumulative frequency of alloreactive clones was calculated as a percentage of all sequences weighted by copy number. Imported from immuneACCESS, the table was reduced by TCRdb to in-frame sequences with V and J called. These copies leave out some clones; in studies compared against another copy, an unresolved V gene accounts for under half, and the cause of the remainder is not known. Clone size and the V and J calls come from that table; the DNA yielded D and trimming. The sample table shows around 76,000 clones, and approximately 93% are seen once. Approximately 0.5% of the sample is taken by the ten largest.

Study-wide conclusions, independent of this receptor: The conclusions were limited by the relatively low number and heterogeneity of the intestinal transplant patients. In the allografts of patients with donor T cell macrochimerism, GvH to HvG T cell clonal ratios were high. GvH clones were found in recipient bone marrow, and some of the GvH clones appeared earlier in ileal mucosa or blood, which is consistent with an intestinal mucosal origin. Early after transplant, peak levels of circulating GvH clones were found to be associated with declines in HvG clones.

The sample's time point label is to be understood as: cells obtained before transplantation from donor or recipient. CD3+CD4+ and CD3+CD8+ populations were FACS-sorted from unstimulated pre-transplant donor and recipient cells taken from spleen or lymph nodes. Concerning this clone: The antigen it binds to is not known. No much larger clone exists at a distance of one base, and base qualities are not known.

The sample consisted of unstimulated CD8+ T cells sorted from spleen or lymph node cells, taken before intestinal transplant. The sequence was collected from a human donor who received an intestinal transplant.

The DNA sequence is given as TGTGCCAGTAGTACTTACCGGGACAGGGGAGGATGGGGCTACACCTTC. It codes for CASSTYRDRGGWGYTF. The chain uses TRBV19 and TRBJ1-2; 10 junctional bases match TRBD1. The CDR3 measures 16 amino acids from cysteine to phenylalanine. The kept DNA is CDR3 alone, 48 bases in frame from the first base. V trim: 4 bases; J trim: 8 bases; unmatched bases: 13. According to the germline V gene (reference sequence), CDR1 reads LNHDA and CDR2 reads SQIVND.